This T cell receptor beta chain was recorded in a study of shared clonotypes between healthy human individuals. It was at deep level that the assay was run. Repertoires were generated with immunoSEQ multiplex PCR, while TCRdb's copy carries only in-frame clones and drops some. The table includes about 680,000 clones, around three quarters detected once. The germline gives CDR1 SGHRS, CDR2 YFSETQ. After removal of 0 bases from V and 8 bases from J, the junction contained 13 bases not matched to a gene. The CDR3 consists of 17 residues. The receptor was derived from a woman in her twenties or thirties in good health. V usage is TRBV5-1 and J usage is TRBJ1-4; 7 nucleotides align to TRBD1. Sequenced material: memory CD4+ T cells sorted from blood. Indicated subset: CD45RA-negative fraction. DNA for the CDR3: TGCGCCAGCAGCTTGGTTACAGGGGCCAACGTTGGGGAAAAACTGTTTTTT. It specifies CASSLVTGANVGEKLFF.